Listed below are T cell receptor beta chains from one sample, sequenced in a study of T cells in narcolepsy. This table comes from immunoSEQ multiplex PCR, and its TCRdb copy is limited to in-frame clones, with some not included. The repertoire holds approximately 31,000 clones, with approximately 80% as singletons. The specimen was CD45RA- memory CD4+ T cells from PBMCs. These receptor sequences come from a human donor with narcolepsy. CDR3s include the opening cysteine and the closing phenylalanine or tryptophan. A D gene is named only where the DNA matches it firmly. Clone size, where shown, is once, few, many, or a class for clones that have expanded.

J,size,V,D,DNA,CDR3
TRBJ1-2,-,TRBV6-6,-,TGTGCCAGCAGTTACTCGGGCGGGAACTATGGCTACACCTTC,CASSYSGGNYGYTF
TRBJ1-6,-,TRBV18,TRBD1,TGTGCCAGCTCACCTCTGAACAGGGGCTTCGACAATTCACCCCTCCACTTT,CASSPLNRGFDNSPLHF
TRBJ1-3,once,TRBV5-1,-,TGCGCCAGCAGCCCGGGGGTTGGAAACACCATATATTTT,CASSPGVGNTIYF
TRBJ1-2,-,TRBV15,TRBD1,TGTGCCACCAGCAGGAACTCGGACAGGGCGTCCGGCTACACCTTC,CATSRNSDRASGYTF
TRBJ1-4,-,TRBV19,-,TGTGCCAGTAGTACCCCGGGGGGACCCGGCGGAGAAAAACTGTTTTTT,CASSTPGGPGGEKLFF
TRBJ2-1,-,TRBV19,TRBD2,TGTGCCAGTAGTGCGACTAGCGGGGCGTACAATGAGCAGTTCTTC,CASSATSGAYNEQFF
TRBJ1-4,-,TRBV4-2,-,TGTGCCAGCAGCCAAGGGGGGGGACAAAAGGGGGAAAAACTGTTTTTT,CASSQGGGQKGEKLFF
TRBJ1-3,-,TRBV7-8,-,TGTGCCAGCAGCTTGGGAGACTCTGGAAACACCATATATTTT,CASSLGDSGNTIYF
TRBJ2-3,-,TRBV10-3,TRBD2,TGTGCCATCAGTGAGTCGATAGGGACTAGCGGTCGGACAGATACGCAGTATTTT,CAISESIGTSGRTDTQYF
TRBJ1-6,-,TRBV27,TRBD1,TGTGCCAGCAGTTTTAGACAGGGTTATAATTCACCCCTCCACTTT,CASSFRQGYNSPLHF
TRBJ1-2,-,TRBV28,TRBD1,TGTGCCAGCGAAACCCAGGGACAGGGGGACTATGGCTACACCTTC,CASETQGQGDYGYTF
TRBJ1-5,-,TRBV5-1,TRBD1,TGCGCCAGCAGAACCGGGACAGGAGGGAATCAGCCCCAGCATTTT,CASRTGTGGNQPQHF
TRBJ1-1,few,TRBV6-5,-,TGTGCCAGCAGTTATCCCCAGGGGCAGGGAGCTTTCTTT,CASSYPQGQGAFF
TRBJ2-1,-,TRBV2,-,TGTGCCAGCAGTGATCGGGCGGCGGGGACTGAGCAGTTCTTC,CASSDRAAGTEQFF
TRBJ2-3,once,TRBV30,-,TGTGCCTGGAGTGTCGAGCTAAGCACAGATACGCAGTATTTT,CAWSVELSTDTQYF
TRBJ2-1,-,TRBV14,-,TGTGCCAGCAGCCAAGCGACGGGGGCTTCCTACAATGAGCAGTTCTTC,CASSQATGASYNEQFF
TRBJ2-2,-,TRBV4-2,TRBD2,TGTGCCAGCAGCCAAGATTGGAGCGGGGGGGCCCACACCGGGGAGCTGTTTTTT,CASSQDWSGGAHTGELFF
TRBJ1-6,-,TRBV5-6,-,TGTGCCAGCAGCTTGGCTCGTTCCAGGGTTGGGTGGAATTCACCCCTCCACTTT,CASSLARSRVGWNSPLHF
TRBJ2-7,-,TRBV6-5,-,TGTGCCAGCAGTTCTACAGGGAGCTCCTACGAGCAGTACTTC,CASSSTGSSYEQYF
TRBJ2-5,-,TRBV30,-,TGTGCCTGGAGTAGACGTCTCGGGGAGACCCAGTACTTC,CAWSRRLGETQYF
TRBJ2-7,-,TRBV28,-,TGTGCCAGCAGTTTTGTCAGGGAAATAACCGAGCAGTACTTC,CASSFVREITEQYF
TRBJ2-3,-,TRBV5-1,-,TGCGCCAGCAGCTTGTCCGGGTTTCCAGATACGCAGTATTTT,CASSLSGFPDTQYF